The sequence of this T cell receptor (beta chain) was determined in a study of blood T cell repertoires in COVID-19. Study in general: Both acute and convalescent COVID-19 samples were obtained from the United States, Italy and Spain. T cells, B-cell-depleted T cells, or PBMCs provided the cDNA or gDNA that served as material.

Germline CDR1 LNHDA, CDR2 SQIVND (reference sequence). The CDR3 length is 14 residues. V shed 4 bases and J shed 2 bases, with 8 bases lying between them. Authors' methods: Researchers report that nucleated cell counts were estimated from reference gene primer amplification. Produced via immunoSEQ multiplex PCR; TCRdb's table is partial and in-frame only. V and J calls and clone size are copied from that table; D and trimming were computed from the DNA. The sample holds about 64,000 clones, approximately 82% seen once. Sequencing used peripheral blood. This sequence originates from a woman in her fifties or sixties with acute or convalescent COVID-19. The genes are TRBV19 and TRBJ2-2; the D gene is possibly TRBD2 (6 bases). The CDR3 sequence: CASSTGTNTGELFF. The DNA of the CDR3 is TGTGCCAGTAGTACCGGGACTAACACCGGGGAGCTGTTTTTT.